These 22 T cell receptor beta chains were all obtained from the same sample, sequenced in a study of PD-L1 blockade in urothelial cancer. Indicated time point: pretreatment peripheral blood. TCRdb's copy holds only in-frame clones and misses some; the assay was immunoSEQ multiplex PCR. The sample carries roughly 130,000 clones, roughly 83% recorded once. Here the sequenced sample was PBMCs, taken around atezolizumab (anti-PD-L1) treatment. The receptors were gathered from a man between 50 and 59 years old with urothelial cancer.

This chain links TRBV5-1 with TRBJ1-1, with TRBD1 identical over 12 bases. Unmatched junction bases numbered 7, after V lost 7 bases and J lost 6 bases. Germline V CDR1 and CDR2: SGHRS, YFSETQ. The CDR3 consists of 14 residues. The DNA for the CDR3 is TGCGCCAGCGCTTCCGGGACAGGGGGCTCTGAAGCTTTCTTT. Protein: CASASGTGGSEAFF.

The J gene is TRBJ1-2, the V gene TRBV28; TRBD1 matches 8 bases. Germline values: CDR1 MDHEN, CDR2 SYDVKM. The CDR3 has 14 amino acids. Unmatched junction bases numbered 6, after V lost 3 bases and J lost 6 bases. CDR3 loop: CASSFYAGGDGYTF. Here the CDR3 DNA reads TGTGCCAGCAGTTTTTACGCAGGGGGCGATGGCTACACCTTC.

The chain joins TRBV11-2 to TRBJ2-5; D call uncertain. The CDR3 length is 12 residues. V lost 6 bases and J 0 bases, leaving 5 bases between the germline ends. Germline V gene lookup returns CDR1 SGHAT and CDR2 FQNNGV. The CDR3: CASRSYQETQYF. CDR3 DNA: TGTGCCAGCAGATCGTACCAAGAGACCCAGTACTTC.

DNA of the CDR3: TGTGCCAGCAGCTTGTCCCTAGCGGGGAACACCGGGGAGCTGTTTTTT. This translates into CASSLSLAGNTGELFF. The chain carries TRBV11-1 and TRBJ2-2, with 8 bases aligning to TRBD2. The CDR3 is 16 amino acids. Germline assignment: CDR1 SGHAT and CDR2 FQDESV (reference sequence). J gave up 1 base and V 3 bases, and 4 bases lay outside the gene matches.

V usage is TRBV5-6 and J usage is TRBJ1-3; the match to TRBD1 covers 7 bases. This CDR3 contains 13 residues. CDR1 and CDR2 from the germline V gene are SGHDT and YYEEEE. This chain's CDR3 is CFSRDSSGNTIYF. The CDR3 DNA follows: TGTTTCTCCCGGGACAGCTCTGGAAACACCATATATTTT.

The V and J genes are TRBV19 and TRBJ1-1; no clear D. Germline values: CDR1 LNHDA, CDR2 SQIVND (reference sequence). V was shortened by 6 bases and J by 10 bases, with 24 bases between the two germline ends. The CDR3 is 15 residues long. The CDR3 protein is CASRPKRSGSPRAFF. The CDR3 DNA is TGTGCCAGTAGACCTAAGCGGTCGGGAAGTCCAAGAGCTTTCTTT.

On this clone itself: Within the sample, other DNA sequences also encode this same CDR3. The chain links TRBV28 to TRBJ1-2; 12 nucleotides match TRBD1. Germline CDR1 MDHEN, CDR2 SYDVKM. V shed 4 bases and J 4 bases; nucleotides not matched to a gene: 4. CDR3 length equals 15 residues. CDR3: CASSSPGQGAYGYTF. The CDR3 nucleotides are TGTGCCAGCAGTTCGCCGGGACAGGGGGCCTATGGCTACACCTTC.

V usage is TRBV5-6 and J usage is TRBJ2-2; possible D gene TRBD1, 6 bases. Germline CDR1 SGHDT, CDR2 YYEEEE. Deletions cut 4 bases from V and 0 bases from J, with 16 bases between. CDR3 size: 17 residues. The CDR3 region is CASSRVDRYANTGELFF. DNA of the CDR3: TGTGCCAGCAGCCGAGTCGACAGGTACGCGAACACCGGGGAGCTGTTTTTT.

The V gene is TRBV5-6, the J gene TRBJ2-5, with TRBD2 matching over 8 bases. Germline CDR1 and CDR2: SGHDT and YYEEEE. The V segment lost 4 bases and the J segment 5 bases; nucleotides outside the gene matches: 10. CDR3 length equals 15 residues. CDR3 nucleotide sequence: TGTGCCAGCAGCACCCGGGGGGGACCTCGCGAGACCCAGTACTTC. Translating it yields CASSTRGGPRETQYF.

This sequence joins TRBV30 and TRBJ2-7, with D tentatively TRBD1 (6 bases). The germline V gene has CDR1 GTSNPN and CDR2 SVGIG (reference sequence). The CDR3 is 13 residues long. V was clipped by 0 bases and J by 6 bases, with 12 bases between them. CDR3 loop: CAWSVNRAREQYF. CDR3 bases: TGTGCCTGGAGTGTCAACAGGGCCCGCGAGCAGTACTTC.

CDR3 region: CASSPRDRPYDQQYF. Here the CDR3 DNA reads TGTGCCAGCAGCCCCAGGGACAGACCCTACGATCAGCAGTACTTC. The V and J genes are TRBV9 and TRBJ2-7; 7 nucleotides align to TRBD1. The CDR3 sequence is 15 residues long. V was clipped by 4 bases and J by 8 bases; unmatched bases: 15. CDR1 and CDR2 from the germline V gene are SGDLS and YYNGEE.

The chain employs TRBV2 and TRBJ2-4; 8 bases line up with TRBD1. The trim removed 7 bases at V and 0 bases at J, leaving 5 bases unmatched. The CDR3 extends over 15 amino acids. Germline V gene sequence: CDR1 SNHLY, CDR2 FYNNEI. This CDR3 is CASIRTGGAKNIQYF. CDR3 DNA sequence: TGTGCCAGCATAAGAACAGGGGGAGCCAAAAACATTCAGTACTTC.

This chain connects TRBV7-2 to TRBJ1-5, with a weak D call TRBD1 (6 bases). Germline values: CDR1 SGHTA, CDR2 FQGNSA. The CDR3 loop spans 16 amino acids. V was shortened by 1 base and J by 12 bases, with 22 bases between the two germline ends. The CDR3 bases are TGTGCCAGCAGCTTAGAGGGAACCGTTTCTTTACAGGGCCAGCATTTT. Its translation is CASSLEGTVSLQGQHF.

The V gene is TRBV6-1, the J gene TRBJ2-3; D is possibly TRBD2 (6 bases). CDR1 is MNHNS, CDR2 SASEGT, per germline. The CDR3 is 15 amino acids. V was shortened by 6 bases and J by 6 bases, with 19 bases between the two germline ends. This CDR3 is CASRLSMVAADTQYF. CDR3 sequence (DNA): TGTGCCAGCAGGCTGAGTATGGTAGCGGCCGATACGCAGTATTTT.

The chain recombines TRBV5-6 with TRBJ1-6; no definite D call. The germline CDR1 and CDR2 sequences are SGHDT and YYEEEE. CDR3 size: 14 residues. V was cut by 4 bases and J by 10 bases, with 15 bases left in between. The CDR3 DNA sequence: TGTGCCAGCAGCCTAGATACAACTGGCTCACCCCTCCACTTT. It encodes CASSLDTTGSPLHF.

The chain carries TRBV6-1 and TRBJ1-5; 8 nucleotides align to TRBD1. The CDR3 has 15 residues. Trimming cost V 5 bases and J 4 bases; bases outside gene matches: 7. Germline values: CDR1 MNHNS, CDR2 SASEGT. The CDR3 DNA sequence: TGTGCCAGCAGTACCCCCAACAGGGGGAATCAGCCCCAGCATTTT. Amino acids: CASSTPNRGNQPQHF.

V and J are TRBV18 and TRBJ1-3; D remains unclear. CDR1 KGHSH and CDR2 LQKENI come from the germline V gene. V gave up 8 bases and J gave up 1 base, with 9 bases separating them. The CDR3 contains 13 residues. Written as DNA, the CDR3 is TGTGCCAGCCGAGATTCATCTGGAAACACCATATATTTT. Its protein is CASRDSSGNTIYF.

The chain's CDR3 is CASRGDRGRSTEAFF. The DNA for the CDR3 is TGTGCCAGCAGGGGCGACAGGGGCAGGAGCACTGAAGCTTTCTTT. The J gene is TRBJ1-1, the V gene TRBV6-5; 8 nucleotides agree with TRBD1. The CDR3 runs 15 residues. Germline trimming cut 6 bases from V and 4 bases from J; bases unmatched to any gene: 10. Germline V gene sequence: CDR1 MNHEY, CDR2 SVGAGI.

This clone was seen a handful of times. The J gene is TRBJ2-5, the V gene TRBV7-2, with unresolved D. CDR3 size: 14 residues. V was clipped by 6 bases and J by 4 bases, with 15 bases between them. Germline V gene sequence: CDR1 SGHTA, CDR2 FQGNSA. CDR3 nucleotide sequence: TGTGCCAGCAGGCGTTATGGTAGCCTAGAGACCCAGTACTTC. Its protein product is CASRRYGSLETQYF.

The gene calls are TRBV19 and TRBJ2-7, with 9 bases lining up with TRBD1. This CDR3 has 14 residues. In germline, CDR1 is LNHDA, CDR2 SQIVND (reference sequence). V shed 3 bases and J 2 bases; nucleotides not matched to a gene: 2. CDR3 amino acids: CASSIRDRAYEQYF. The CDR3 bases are TGTGCCAGTAGTATCCGGGACAGGGCCTACGAGCAGTACTTC.

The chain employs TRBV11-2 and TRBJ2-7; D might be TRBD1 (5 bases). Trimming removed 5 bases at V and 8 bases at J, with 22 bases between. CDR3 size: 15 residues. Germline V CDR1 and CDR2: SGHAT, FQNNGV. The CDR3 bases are TGTGCCAGCAGCCGAACCGGGCAGGGCGGTAATCAGCAGTACTTC. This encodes CASSRTGQGGNQQYF.

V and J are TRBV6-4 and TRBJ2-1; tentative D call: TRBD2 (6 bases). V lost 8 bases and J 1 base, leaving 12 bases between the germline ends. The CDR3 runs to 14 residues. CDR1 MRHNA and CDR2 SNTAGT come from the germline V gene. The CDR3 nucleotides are TGTGCCAGCTCACGGGACTCTTCCTACAATGAGCAGTTCTTC. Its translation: CASSRDSSYNEQFF.